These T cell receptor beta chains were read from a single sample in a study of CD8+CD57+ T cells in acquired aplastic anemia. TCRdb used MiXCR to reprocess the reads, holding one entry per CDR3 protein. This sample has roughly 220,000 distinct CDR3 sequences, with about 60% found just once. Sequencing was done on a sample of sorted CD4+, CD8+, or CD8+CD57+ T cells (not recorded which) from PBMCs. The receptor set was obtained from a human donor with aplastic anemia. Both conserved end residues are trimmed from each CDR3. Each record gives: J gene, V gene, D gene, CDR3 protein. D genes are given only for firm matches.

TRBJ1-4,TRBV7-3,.,ASSLTEPTNEKLF
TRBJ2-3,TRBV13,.,ASSSPFPTDTQY
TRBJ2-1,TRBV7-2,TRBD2,ASSPGTSGGAGYNEQF
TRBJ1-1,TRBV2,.,ASRNAGAQNTEAF
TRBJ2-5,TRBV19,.,ASSTQGETQY
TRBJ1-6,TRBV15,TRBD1,ATSRDRVSPLH
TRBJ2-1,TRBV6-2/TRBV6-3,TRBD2,ASSQTSGVNEQF
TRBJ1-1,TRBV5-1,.,ASSLVRWNTEAF
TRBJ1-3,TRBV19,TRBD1,ASMETGRTGNTIY
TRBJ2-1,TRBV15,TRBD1,ATSREGTGAYNEQF
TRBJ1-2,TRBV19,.,ASSSRGTGNYGYT
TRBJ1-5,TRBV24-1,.,ATNSKGLNQPQH
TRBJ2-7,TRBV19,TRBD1,ASRNTGDYEQY
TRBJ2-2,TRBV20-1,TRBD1,SALVPTGANTGELF
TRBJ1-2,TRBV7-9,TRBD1,ASSWDSFGYT
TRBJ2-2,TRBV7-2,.,ASSPEGGTGELF
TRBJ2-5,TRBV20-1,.,SAIQQETQY
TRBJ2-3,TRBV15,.,ATSRKGVDTQY
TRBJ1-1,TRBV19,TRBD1,ASSIGTGTLNTEAF
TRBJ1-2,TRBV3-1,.,ASSQVSRGGYT
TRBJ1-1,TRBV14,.,ASSLRGREAF
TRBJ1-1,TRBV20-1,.,SARTRGWIPPNTEAF
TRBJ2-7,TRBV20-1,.,SQRRGTYEQY
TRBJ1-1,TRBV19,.,ASSHGHLMNTEAF
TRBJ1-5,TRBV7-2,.,ASSNQGRDQPQH
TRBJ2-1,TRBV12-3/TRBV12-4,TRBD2,ASSPGLGRTLF
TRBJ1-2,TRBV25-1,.,ASSVAGEGYT
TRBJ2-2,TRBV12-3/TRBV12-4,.,ASSSAGRGTGELF
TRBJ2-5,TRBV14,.,ASRRQETQY
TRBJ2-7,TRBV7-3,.,ASSGHSVDYEQY
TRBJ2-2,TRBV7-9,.,ASSLVGTTGELF
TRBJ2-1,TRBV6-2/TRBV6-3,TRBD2,ASSYRKGLAGLANEQF
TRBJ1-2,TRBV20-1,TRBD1,SATPGQGRYGYT
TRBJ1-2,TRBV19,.,ASGLKGWANYGYT
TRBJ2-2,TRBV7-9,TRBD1,ASSLAGQPNTGELF
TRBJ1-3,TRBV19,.,ASCSGDSGNTIY
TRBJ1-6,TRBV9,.,ASSFTGFTNSPLH
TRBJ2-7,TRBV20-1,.,SANIGHGSYYEQY
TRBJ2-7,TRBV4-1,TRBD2,ASSPPLAGDYEQY
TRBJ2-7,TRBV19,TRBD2,ASSRAGRPYEQY
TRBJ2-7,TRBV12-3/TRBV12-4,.,ASSSTPLHEQY
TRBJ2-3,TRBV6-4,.,ASSDSETTDTQY
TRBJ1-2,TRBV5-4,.,ASSLAMGTYGYT
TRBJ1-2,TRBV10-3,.,AISASGFGYT
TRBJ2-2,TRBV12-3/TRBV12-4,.,ASSPPGQNTGELF
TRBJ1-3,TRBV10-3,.,AISGHSGNTIY
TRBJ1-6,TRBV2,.,ASRDSNSPLH
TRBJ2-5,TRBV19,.,ASSIGTAYSSEETQY
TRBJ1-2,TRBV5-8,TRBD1,ASSRGQGKLYGYT
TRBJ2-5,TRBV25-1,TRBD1,ASSEQGQGETQY
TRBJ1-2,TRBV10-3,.,AISEKGWGGYT